These 5 T cell receptor beta chains share one sample of origin, sequenced in a study of T cell responses to AZD1222 COVID-19 vaccine. Sequenced by immunoSEQ multiplex PCR; TCRdb stores in-frame clones only, minus some. Among 120,000 or so clones, roughly 91% were seen once, and the ten largest hold about 27%. Sequencing was performed on peripheral blood, taken on day 0 of AZD1222 vaccination. The receptors come from an adult in good health.

This clone has a single count. This rearrangement joins TRBV19 to TRBJ1-2; 8 nucleotides line up with TRBD1. With V trimmed by 4 bases and J by 5 bases, 6 bases remained unmatched. Germline CDR1 is LNHDA and CDR2 is SQIVND (reference sequence). The CDR3 runs to 14 residues. The CDR3 here is CASSTAGGAYGYTF. Written as DNA, the CDR3 is TGTGCCAGTAGTACCGCAGGGGGCGCGTATGGCTACACCTTC.

V is TRBV9 and J is TRBJ2-7; 10 bases fit TRBD1. The germline V gene has CDR1 SGDLS and CDR2 YYNGEE. V lost 0 bases to trimming and J lost 3 bases; unmatched junction nucleotides: 0. The CDR3 contains 14 residues. The CDR3 DNA reads TGTGCCAGCAGCGTAGGGGACAGGGGCTACGAGCAGTACTTC. Translating it yields CASSVGDRGYEQYF.

V usage is TRBV19 and J usage is TRBJ2-5; D is unresolved. Trimming cost V 7 bases and J 2 bases, with 14 bases left between them. Germline CDR1 is LNHDA and CDR2 is SQIVND (reference sequence). This CDR3 is built from 14 residues. This CDR3 is CASKVAGSQETQYF. The CDR3 bases are TGTGCCAGTAAGGTCGCAGGTTCGCAAGAGACCCAGTACTTC.

V is TRBV7-6 and J is TRBJ2-5; no definite D call. V lost 5 bases to trimming and J lost 4 bases, with 14 bases between them. There are 14 residues in the CDR3. Germline-derived CDR1 and CDR2 are SGHVS and FNYEAQ. The chain's CDR3 is CASSPIGPPETQYF. In nucleotides, the CDR3 is TGTGCCAGCAGCCCCATCGGCCCTCCAGAGACCCAGTACTTC.

This chain joins TRBV7-3 and TRBJ1-3; perhaps TRBD1 as D (5 bases). The CDR3 runs 15 residues. V was cut by 5 bases and J by 4 bases, with 15 bases left in between. Germline CDR1 SGHTA, CDR2 FQGTGA. CDR3 bases: TGTGCCAGCAGCCCAGGGACCGGGGACGGAAACACCATATATTTT. Its translation is CASSPGTGDGNTIYF.